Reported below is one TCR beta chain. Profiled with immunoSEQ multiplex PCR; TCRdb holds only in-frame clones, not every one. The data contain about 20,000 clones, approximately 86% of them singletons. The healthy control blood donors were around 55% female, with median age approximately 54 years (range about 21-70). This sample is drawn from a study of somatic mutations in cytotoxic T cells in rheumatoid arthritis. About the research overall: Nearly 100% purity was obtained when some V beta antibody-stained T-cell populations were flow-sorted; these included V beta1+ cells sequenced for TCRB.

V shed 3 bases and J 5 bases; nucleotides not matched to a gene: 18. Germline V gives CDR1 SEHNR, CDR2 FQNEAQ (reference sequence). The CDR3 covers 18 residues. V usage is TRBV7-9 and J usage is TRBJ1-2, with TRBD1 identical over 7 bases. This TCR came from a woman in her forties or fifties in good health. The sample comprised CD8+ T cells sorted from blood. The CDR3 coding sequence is TGTGCCAGCAGCTTCCACCTTTATGGACAGGACTCCTCTTATGGCTACACCTTC. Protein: CASSFHLYGQDSSYGYTF.